This T cell receptor (beta chain) is drawn from a study of blood T cell repertoires in COVID-19. Turning to the study itself: Samples came from the United States, Italy and Spain, spanning acute and convalescent COVID-19. T cells, B-cell-depleted T cells, or PBMCs supplied cDNA or gDNA.

Remarks on this clone: One junction end disagrees with the germline gene, perhaps due to a read error.

The method was immunoSEQ multiplex PCR; TCRdb's version includes in-frame clones alone and lacks a portion of them. The sample yields approximately 150,000 clones, 80% to 90% seen once. Germline V gene sequence: CDR1 SSHAT, CDR2 FNYEAQ (reference sequence). The length of the CDR3 is 15 residues. This chain joins TRBV7-7 and TRBJ2-1, with TRBD1 matching 8 bases. The origin of this receptor is a man in his 70s with acute or convalescent COVID-19. Sequencing was performed on peripheral blood. CDR3 region: CASSIGQGLGNEQFF. The CDR3 nucleotides are TGTGCTAGCAGCATTGGACAGGGTCTTGGCAATGAGCAGTTCTTC.